What follows describes a single TCR beta chain. Antigen specificity is unknown. This sample was taken from a study of T-cell reconstitution after alpha-beta-depleted transplantation in children. General study findings and limits: There were some patients whose high TCRbeta diversity at day 60 came from surviving recipient T cells and thymic progenitors. After transplant, at about two months, alpha-beta T cells were reportedly derived from several hundred expanded graft clones. The main origin of T-cell counts and diversity one year after transplant was newly produced T cells.

Germline V gene sequence: CDR1 SQVTM, CDR2 ANQGSEA. After removal of 6 bases from V and 4 bases from J, the junction contained 9 bases not matched to a gene. CDR3 length: 14 residues. Unique molecular identifiers were incorporated into the prepared TCRbeta library. MiXCR, applied by TCRdb to the PCR reads, yields one record per CDR3 protein. The data show just under 350,000 distinct CDR3 sequences, with 15% to 20% seen just once and roughly 40% held by the top ten. This sequence originates from a male patient between 2 and 15 years old who had a stem cell transplant for acute lymphoblastic leukemia, so the T cells may come from the graft donor. This chain connects TRBV29-1 to TRBJ1-1, with 9 bases identical to TRBD1. The sample in question was PBMCs, mostly from graft donor cells, obtained 360 days after TCRalphabeta/CD19-depleted stem cell transplant. CDR3 nucleotides: TGCAGCGTCCTTCCGGGACAGGGTGGCACTGAAGCTTTCTTT. Amino acid sequence: CSVLPGQGGTEAFF.